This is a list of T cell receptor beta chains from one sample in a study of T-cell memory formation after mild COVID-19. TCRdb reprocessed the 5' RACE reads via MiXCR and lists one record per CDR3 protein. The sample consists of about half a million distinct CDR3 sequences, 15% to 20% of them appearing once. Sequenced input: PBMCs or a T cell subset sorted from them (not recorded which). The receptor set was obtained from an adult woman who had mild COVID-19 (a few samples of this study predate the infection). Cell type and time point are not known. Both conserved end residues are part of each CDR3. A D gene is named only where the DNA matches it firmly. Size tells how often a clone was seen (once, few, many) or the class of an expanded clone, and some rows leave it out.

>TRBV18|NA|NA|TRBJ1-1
TGTGCCAGCTCACCACCGGGGAGCACTGAAGCTTTCTTT
CASSPPGSTEAFF
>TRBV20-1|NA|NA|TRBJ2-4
TGCAGTGCTAGTAGCCCGCAGGGGATCAACTCTGGGAAGTACTTC
CSASSPQGINSGKYF
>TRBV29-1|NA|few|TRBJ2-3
TGCAGCGTTGAGTCTATATTCACAGATACGCAGTATTTT
CSVESIFTDTQYF
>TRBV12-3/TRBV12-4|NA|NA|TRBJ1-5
TGTGCCAGCAGTTTTGTGTCGGGGACAAATCAGCCCCAGCATTTT
CASSFVSGTNQPQHF
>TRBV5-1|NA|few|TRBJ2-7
TGCGCCAGCAGCTTGGAGCAGGTTTGGTACTTC
CASSLEQVWYF
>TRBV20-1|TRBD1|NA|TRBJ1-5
TGCAGTGCCAGGGTCCGGGACAGGATTAATCATAGCAATCAGCCCCAGCATTTT
CSARVRDRINHSNQPQHF
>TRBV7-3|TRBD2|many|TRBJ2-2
TGTGCCAGCAGCCAAGGGGGACTAGCGGGAGTACGGACCGGGGAGCTGTTTTTT
CASSQGGLAGVRTGELFF
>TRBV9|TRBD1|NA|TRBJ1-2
TGTGCCAGCAGCGGCGGGACAGCCCGTGGCTATGGCTACACCTTC
CASSGGTARGYGYTF
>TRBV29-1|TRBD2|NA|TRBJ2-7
TGCAGCGTTGTCGTGGGACTAGCGGGAGCCTCCGAGCAGTACTTC
CSVVVGLAGASEQYF
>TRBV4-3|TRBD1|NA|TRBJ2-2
TGCGCCAGCAGCCAAGGGACAGGGGGCAACACCGGGGAGCTGTTTTTT
CASSQGTGGNTGELFF
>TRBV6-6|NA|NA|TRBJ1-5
TGTGCCAGCAAGATACAGGGCGAGCGGATGCAGCCCCAGCATTTT
CASKIQGERMQPQHF
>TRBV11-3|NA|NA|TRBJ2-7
TGTGCCAGCAGCCCCTATTTCAGTGCCGGAGGCTACGAGCAGTACTTC
CASSPYFSAGGYEQYF
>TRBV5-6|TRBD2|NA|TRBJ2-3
TGTGCCAGCAGCTCGCAGACTAGCGGGGTAAATACGCAGTATTTT
CASSSQTSGVNTQYF